This TCR beta chain emerged from a study of blood T cell repertoires in COVID-19. The protocol was immunoSEQ multiplex PCR, while the TCRdb copy is restricted to in-frame clones and leaves out a portion. The table records some 170,000 clones, roughly 82% of them present only once. Sequencing used PBMCs or T cells enriched from blood (not recorded which). The clonotype comes from a man between 45 and 60 years old who had recovered from COVID-19.

The CDR3 bases are TGTGCCAGTAGCTACCCAGGACTAGCGGGGGGCCGTGAGCAGTTCTTC. Its protein is CASSYPGLAGGREQFF. The chain couples TRBV19 to TRBJ2-1, with 14 bases that match TRBD2. The germline gives CDR1 LNHDA, CDR2 SQIVND (reference sequence). V was pared by 6 bases and J by 9 bases, with 10 bases of the junction left unmatched. This CDR3 has 16 residues.